Sequencing of this T cell receptor beta chain was carried out in a study of shared clonotypes between healthy human individuals. V shed 3 bases and J shed 8 bases, with 14 bases lying between them. CDR1 is SGDLS and CDR2 is YYNGEE in the germline V gene. CDR3 length: 14 amino acids. Each cell subset's genomic DNA was divided evenly among several immunoSEQ plates. Replicate PCRs run on unsorted PBMC used roughly 270 ng DNA, which was approximately 30,000 T cell genomes. Unsorted PBMCs provided DNA that was sequenced on ten immunoSEQ deep assay plates. Some clones are missing from TCRdb's copy, which holds only in-frame ones; the method was immunoSEQ multiplex PCR. The data show fewer than 650,000 clones, with approximately 80% seen just once and 13% held by the top ten. Extraction of genomic DNA in unsorted samples used 86 million or so PBMCs.

The chain uses TRBV9 and TRBJ1-4, with D possibly TRBD1 on 5 matching bases. The TCR sequence derives from a woman aged 40 to 55 in good health. Some clones in this sample may be carry-over from other donors' samples. Sequencing was carried out using PBMCs. CDR3: CASSEGPPGEKLFF. The CDR3 DNA follows: TGTGCCAGCAGCGAGGGGCCTCCTGGGGAAAAACTGTTTTTT.